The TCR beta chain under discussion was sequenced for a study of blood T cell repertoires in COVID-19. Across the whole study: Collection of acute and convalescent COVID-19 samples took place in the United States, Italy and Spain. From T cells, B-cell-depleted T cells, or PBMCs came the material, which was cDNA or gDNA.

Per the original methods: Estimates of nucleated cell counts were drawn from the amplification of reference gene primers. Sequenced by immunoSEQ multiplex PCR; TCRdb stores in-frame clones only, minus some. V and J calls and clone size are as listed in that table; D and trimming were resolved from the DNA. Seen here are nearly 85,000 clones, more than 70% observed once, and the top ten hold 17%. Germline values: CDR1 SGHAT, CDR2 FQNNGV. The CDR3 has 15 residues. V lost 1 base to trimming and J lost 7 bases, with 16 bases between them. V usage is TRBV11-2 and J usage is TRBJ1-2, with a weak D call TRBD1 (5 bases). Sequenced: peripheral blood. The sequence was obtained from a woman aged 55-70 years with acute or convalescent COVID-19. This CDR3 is CASSLAPGRVGGYTF. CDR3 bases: TGTGCCAGCAGCTTAGCCCCCGGCAGGGTTGGTGGCTACACCTTC.